These T cell receptor beta chains were read from a single sample in a study of blood T cells in healthy people across ages. TCRdb passed the 5' RACE reads through MiXCR, listing each CDR3 protein once. In the table there are over a million distinct CDR3 sequences, roughly 64% of which are singletons. The sample consisted of blood. The source is a man aged 18 to 29 in good health. Each CDR3 is given without its conserved first and last residue. Each record gives: V gene, CDR3 protein.

TRBV3-1	ASSQVNNEQY
TRBV20-1	SAGFETRSPTDTQY
TRBV27	ASLTASGEQF
TRBV4-3	ASSQEGGSYGYT
TRBV6-2/TRBV6-3	ASLDLMNTEAF
TRBV20-1	SASLEGNINEQF
TRBV6-1	ASSELGQNYEQY
TRBV11-2	ASSLGPYKLGTAYYGYT
TRBV20-1	SAPGTSGSGAKNIQY
TRBV5-1	ASSSGLAGGVRNEQF
TRBV4-1	ASSHSGSLVETQY
TRBV20-1	SASPPDRQETQY
TRBV10-3	ATRTSGSSFTSTDTQY
TRBV6-2/TRBV6-3	ASRTGTEDEQY
TRBV20-1	SPGWNNEQY
TRBV29-1	SVRKTETEAF
TRBV10-2	ASRLGGSNQPQH
TRBV29-1	SVEWEMNVYNEQF
TRBV7-9	ASSLGLAGRDNEQF
TRBV7-8	ASSATRRGHSGANVLT
TRBV23-1	ASTDAWARRDTQY
TRBV2	ASSATGAGETQY
TRBV6-2/TRBV6-3	ASSLSLGGHQPQH
TRBV5-5	ASSTVVSSTDTQY
TRBV5-1	ASRGQVQYQETQY